The sequence of this TCR beta chain was determined in a study of blood T cell repertoires in COVID-19. About the study: Material from acute and convalescent COVID-19 was sourced from the United States, Italy and Spain. PBMCs, B-cell-depleted T cells, or T cells were the source of the cDNA or gDNA that made up the material.

As handled by the study authors: The authors estimated nucleated cell counts from reference gene primer amplification. Method: immunoSEQ multiplex PCR; TCRdb's copy keeps in-frame clones and lacks some. V, J and clone size were drawn from that table, and D and trimming were deduced from the DNA. In the table there are around 72,000 clones, 84% of which are singletons. The length of the CDR3 is 10 residues. Trimming cost V 7 bases and J 6 bases, with 9 bases left between them. In germline, CDR1 is SQVTM, CDR2 ANQGSEA. The sample was peripheral blood. This clonotype originated in a woman aged 55-69 years with acute or convalescent COVID-19. This rearrangement joins TRBV29-1 to TRBJ1-2; D is unresolved. The CDR3 DNA reads TGCAGCGCCGACAAGGATGGCTACACCTTC. Translation: CSADKDGYTF.